This T cell receptor (beta chain) was documented in a study of control samples from healthy donors and cancer patients. Clones were sequenced by immunoSEQ multiplex PCR, and TCRdb holds only the in-frame ones, with some missing. The sample lists 130,000 or so clones; about nine tenths were seen once. The CDR3 extends over 16 amino acids. From germline, CDR1 is SEHNR and CDR2 FQNEAQ (reference sequence). Trimming pared 5 bases from V and 3 bases from J, leaving 17 bases between. The J gene is TRBJ1-5, the V gene TRBV7-9; D is possibly TRBD1 (5 bases). The sequenced material came from blood. The source is a young man in good health. The CDR3, as DNA: TGTGCCAGCAGCAAAGAACCGGGGCAACCCAATCAGCCCCAGCATTTT. As protein: CASSKEPGQPNQPQHF.